One sample yielded the 2 T cell receptor beta chains listed below, sequenced in a study of radiotherapy plus CTLA-4 blockade in lung cancer. Produced via immunoSEQ multiplex PCR; TCRdb's table is partial and in-frame only. The data show about 87,000 clones, roughly 86% seen once. The sequenced sample was peripheral blood, obtained from a patient treated with radiotherapy plus ipilimumab. The receptors here all came from a human donor with non-small cell lung cancer that progressed on radiotherapy plus ipilimumab.

V and J are TRBV21-1 and TRBJ1-5. TRBV21-1 is labeled a pseudogene. The CDR3 length is 19 residues. The CDR3 sequence is CASSTWEGRSFGSNQPQHF. The CDR3 DNA sequence: TGTGCCAGCAGCACATGGGAGGGACGGTCATTCGGTAGCAATCAGCCCCAGCATTTT.

The chain couples TRBV15 to TRBJ2-1; D is ambiguous. Per the germline V gene, CDR1 is LNHNV and CDR2 is YYDKDF (reference sequence). V lost 4 bases to trimming and J lost 1 base, with 2 bases between them. The CDR3 has 12 residues. The CDR3 spells CATSKSYNEQFF. The CDR3 region has the DNA TGTGCCACCAGCAAATCCTACAATGAGCAGTTCTTC.